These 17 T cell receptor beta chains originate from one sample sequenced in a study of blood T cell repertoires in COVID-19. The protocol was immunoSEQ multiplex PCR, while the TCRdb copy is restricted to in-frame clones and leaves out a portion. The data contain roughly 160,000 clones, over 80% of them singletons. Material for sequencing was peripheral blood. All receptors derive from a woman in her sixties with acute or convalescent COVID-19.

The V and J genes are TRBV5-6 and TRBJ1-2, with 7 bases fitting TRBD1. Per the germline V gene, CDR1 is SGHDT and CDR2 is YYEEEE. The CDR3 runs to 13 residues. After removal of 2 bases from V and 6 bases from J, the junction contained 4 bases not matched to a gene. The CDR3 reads CASSFWRGHGYTF. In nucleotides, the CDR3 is TGTGCCAGCAGCTTTTGGAGGGGGCATGGCTACACCTTC.

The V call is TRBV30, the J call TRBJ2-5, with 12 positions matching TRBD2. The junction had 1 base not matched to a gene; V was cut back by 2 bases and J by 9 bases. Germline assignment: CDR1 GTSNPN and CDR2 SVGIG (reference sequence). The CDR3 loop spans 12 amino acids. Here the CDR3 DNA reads TGTGCCTGGAGTTCTAGCGGGGGGGCCCAGTACTTC. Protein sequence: CAWSSSGGAQYF.

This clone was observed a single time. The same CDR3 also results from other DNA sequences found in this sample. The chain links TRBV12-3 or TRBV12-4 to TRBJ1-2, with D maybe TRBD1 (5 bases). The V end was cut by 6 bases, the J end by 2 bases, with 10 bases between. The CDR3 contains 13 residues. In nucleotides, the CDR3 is TGTGCCAGCAGCTTGACAGCAAACTATGGCTACACCTTC. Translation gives CASSLTANYGYTF.

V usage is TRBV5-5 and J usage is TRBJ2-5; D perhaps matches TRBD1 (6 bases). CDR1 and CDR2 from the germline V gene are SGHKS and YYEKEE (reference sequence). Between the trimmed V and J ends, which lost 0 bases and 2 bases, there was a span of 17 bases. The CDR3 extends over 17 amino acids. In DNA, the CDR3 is TGTGCCAGCAGCTTGGCCACGGCAGGGGTAGGGCAAGAGACCCAGTACTTC. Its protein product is CASSLATAGVGQETQYF.

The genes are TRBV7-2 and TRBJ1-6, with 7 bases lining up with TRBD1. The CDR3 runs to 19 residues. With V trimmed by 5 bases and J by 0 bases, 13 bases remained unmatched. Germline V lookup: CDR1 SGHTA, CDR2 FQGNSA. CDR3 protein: CASSPGQVGSVSYNSPLHF. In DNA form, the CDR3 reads TGTGCCAGCAGCCCTGGACAGGTTGGGTCTGTCTCCTATAATTCACCCCTCCACTTT.

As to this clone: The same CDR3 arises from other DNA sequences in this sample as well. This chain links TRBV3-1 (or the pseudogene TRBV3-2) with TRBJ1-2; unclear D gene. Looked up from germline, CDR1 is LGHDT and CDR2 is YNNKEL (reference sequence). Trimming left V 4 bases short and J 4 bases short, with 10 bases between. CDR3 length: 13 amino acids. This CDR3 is CASSPGTAYGYTF. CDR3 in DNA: TGTGCCAGCAGCCCAGGTACTGCCTATGGCTACACCTTC.

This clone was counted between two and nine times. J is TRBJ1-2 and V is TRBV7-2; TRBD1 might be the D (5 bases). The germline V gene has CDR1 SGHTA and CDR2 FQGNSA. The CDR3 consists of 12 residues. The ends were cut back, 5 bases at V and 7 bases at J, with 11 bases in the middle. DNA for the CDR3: TGTGCCAGCAGCCCGGGACTAATTGGCTACACCTTC. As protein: CASSPGLIGYTF.

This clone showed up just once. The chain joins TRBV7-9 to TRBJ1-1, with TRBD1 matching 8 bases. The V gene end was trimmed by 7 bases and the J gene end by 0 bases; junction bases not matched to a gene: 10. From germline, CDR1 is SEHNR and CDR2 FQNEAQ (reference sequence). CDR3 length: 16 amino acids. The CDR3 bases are TGTGCCAGCACCCGGGGACAGGTTAATATGAACACTGAAGCTTTCTTT. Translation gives CASTRGQVNMNTEAFF.

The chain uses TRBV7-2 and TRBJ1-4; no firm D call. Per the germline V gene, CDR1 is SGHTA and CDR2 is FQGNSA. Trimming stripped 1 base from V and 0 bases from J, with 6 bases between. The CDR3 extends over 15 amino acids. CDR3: CASSLDEATNEKLFF. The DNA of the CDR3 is TGTGCCAGCAGCTTAGACGAGGCAACTAATGAAAAACTGTTTTTT.

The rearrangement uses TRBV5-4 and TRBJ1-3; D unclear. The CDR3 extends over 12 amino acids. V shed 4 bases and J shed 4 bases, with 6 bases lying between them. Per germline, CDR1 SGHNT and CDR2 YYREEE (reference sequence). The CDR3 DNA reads TGTGCCAGCAGCGTCCAGGGAAACACCATATATTTT. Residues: CASSVQGNTIYF.

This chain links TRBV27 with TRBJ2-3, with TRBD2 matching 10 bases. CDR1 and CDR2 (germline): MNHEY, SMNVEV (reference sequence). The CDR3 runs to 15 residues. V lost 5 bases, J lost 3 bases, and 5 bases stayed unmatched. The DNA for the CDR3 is TGTGCCAGCAGTCCTAGCGGGGGAGCGACAGATACGCAGTATTTT. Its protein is CASSPSGGATDTQYF.

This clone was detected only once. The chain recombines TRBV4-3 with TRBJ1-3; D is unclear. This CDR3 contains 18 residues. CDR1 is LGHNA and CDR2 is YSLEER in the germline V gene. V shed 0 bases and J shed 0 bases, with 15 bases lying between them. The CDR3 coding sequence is TGCGCCAGCAGCCAAGAGGTGTTGGACTTAATCTCTGGAAACACCATATATTTT. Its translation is CASSQEVLDLISGNTIYF.

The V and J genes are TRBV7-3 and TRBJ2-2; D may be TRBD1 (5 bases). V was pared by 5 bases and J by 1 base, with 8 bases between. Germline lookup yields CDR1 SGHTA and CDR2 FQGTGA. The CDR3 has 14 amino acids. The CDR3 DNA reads TGTGCCAGCAGCCGACAGAGGAACACCGGGGAGCTGTTTTTT. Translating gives CASSRQRNTGELFF.

CDR3 loop: CASSLGVNYGYTF. For the CDR3, the DNA is TGTGCCAGCAGTCTAGGGGTTAACTATGGCTACACCTTC. The chain employs TRBV7-2 and TRBJ1-2, with D perhaps TRBD1 (5 bases). Germline values: CDR1 SGHTA, CDR2 FQGNSA. V lost 6 bases, J lost 1 base, and 9 bases lay in between. This CDR3 has 13 residues.

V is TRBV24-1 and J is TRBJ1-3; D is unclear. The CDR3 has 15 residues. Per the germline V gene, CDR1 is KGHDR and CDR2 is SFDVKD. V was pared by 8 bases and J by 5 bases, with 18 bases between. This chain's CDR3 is CATTGSSLPRNTIYF. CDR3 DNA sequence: TGTGCCACCACCGGGTCAAGCCTGCCGAGAAACACCATATATTTT.

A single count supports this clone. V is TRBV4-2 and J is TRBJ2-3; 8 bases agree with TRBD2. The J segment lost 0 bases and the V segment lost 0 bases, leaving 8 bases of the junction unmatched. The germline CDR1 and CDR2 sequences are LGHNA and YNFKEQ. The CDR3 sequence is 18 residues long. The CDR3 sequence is CASSQDRYSGVSTDTQYF. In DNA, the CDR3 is TGTGCCAGCAGCCAAGATAGGTATAGCGGGGTTAGCACAGATACGCAGTATTTT.

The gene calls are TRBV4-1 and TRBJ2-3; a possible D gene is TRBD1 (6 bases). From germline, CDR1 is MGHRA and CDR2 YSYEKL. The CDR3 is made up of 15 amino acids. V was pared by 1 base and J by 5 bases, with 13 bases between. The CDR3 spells CASSQVAGELDTQYF. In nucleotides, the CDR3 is TGCGCCAGCAGCCAAGTGGCAGGGGAATTAGATACGCAGTATTTT.